These 3 T cell receptor beta chains were sequenced from one sample in a study of blood T cell repertoires in COVID-19. Measured with immunoSEQ multiplex PCR; TCRdb has only the in-frame clones, and not every one. The repertoire holds 250,000 or so clones, 86% seen once, with approximately 2% in the top ten. Source material: peripheral blood. The receptor source for this set is a man younger than 40 with active or convalescent COVID-19.

This clone was seen once. This chain uses TRBV4-3 with TRBJ2-3, with D unresolved. The germline gives CDR1 LGHNA, CDR2 YSLEER. CDR3 length equals 13 residues. Trimming cost V 1 base and J 4 bases, with 6 bases left between them. CDR3 protein: CASSQGRPDTQYF. The CDR3 DNA reads TGCGCCAGCAGCCAAGGGCGGCCAGATACGCAGTATTTT.

This chain links TRBV5-6 with TRBJ1-3; D possibly corresponds to TRBD1 (6 bases). Trimming removed 4 bases from V and 0 bases from J, with 11 bases in between. Germline V gene lookup returns CDR1 SGHDT and CDR2 YYEEEE. This CDR3 spans 15 amino acids. The CDR3, as DNA: TGTGCCAGCAGCGGCAGGGGATTCTCTGGAAACACCATATATTTT. The encoded protein is CASSGRGFSGNTIYF. Combining the CDR3 with reference TRBV5-6 and TRBJ1-3 gives the whole variable domain DAGVTQSPTHLIKTRGQQVTLRCSPKSGHDTVSWYQQALGQGPQFIFQYYEEEERQRGNFPDRFSGHQFPNYSSELNVNALLLGDSALYLCASSGRGFSGNTIYFGEGSWLTVV.

The chain is built from TRBV9 and TRBJ2-5; tentatively, D is TRBD1 (5 bases). Germline lookup yields CDR1 SGDLS and CDR2 YYNGEE. The V and J ends lost 0 bases and 5 bases respectively, with 11 bases between them. This CDR3 has 14 amino acids. The CDR3 coding sequence is TGTGCCAGCAGCGTAGAGGCAGGGATGGAGACCCAGTACTTC. This translates into CASSVEAGMETQYF.